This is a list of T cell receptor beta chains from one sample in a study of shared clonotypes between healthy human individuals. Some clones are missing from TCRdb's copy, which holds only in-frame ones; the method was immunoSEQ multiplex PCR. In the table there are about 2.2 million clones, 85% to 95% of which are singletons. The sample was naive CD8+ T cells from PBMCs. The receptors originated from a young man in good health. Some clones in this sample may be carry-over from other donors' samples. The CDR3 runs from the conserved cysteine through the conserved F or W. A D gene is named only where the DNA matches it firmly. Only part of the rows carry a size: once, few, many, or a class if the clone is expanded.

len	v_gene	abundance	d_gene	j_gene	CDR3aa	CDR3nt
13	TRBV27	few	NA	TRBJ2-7	CASSLGPPYEQYF	TGTGCCAGCAGTTTAGGGCCCCCCTACGAGCAGTACTTC
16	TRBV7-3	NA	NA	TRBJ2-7	CASSLTVQGSSYEQYF	TGTGCCAGCAGCTTAACGGTTCAGGGGTCCTCCTACGAGCAGTACTTC
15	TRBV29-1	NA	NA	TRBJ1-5	CSVRGETHRNQPQHF	TGCAGCGTAAGGGGGGAAACGCATCGCAATCAGCCCCAGCATTTT
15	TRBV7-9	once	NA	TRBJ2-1	CASSLGGYPYNEQFF	TGTGCCAGCAGCTTAGGGGGCTACCCCTACAATGAGCAGTTCTTC
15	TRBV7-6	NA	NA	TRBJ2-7	CASSLATGMVYEQYF	TGTGCCAGCAGCTTGGCTACGGGAATGGTCTACGAGCAGTACTTC
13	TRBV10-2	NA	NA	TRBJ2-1	CASSEFSGNEQFF	TGCGCCAGCAGTGAGTTTAGCGGCAATGAGCAGTTCTTC
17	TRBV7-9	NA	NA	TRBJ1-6	CASSHRDPSSYNSPLHF	TGTGCCAGCAGCCACAGGGACCCGAGCTCCTATAATTCACCCCTCCACTTT
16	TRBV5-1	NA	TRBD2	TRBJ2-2	CASSPVLAGYTGELFF	TGCGCCAGCAGCCCCGTTCTAGCGGGGTATACCGGGGAGCTGTTTTTT
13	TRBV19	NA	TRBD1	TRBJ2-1	CASSVDRGLQQFF	TGTGCCAGTAGCGTCGACAGGGGACTTCAGCAGTTCTTC
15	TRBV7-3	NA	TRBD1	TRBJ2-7	CADREEGQSSYEQYF	TGTGCCGACAGAGAAGAGGGACAGAGCTCCTACGAGCAGTACTTC
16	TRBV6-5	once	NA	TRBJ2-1	CASSYLGVRPNNEQFF	TGTGCCAGCAGTTATTTAGGGGTCCGACCCAACAATGAGCAGTTCTTC
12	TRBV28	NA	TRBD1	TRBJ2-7	CASTGQVDVQYF	TGTGCCAGCACTGGACAGGTCGACGTGCAGTACTTC
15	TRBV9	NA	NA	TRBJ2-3	CASSVSGGSTDTQYF	TGTGCCAGCAGCGTTAGTGGGGGAAGCACAGATACGCAGTATTTT
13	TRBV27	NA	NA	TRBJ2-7	CASAPSASYEQYF	TGTGCCAGCGCCCCTAGCGCCTCCTACGAGCAGTACTTC
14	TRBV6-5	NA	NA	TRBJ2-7	CASSYGDSTYEQYF	TGTGCCAGCAGTTACGGAGATTCTACCTACGAGCAGTACTTC
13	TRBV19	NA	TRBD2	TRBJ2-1	CASLGGFGNEQFF	TGTGCCAGCCTGGGGGGGTTTGGCAATGAGCAGTTCTTC
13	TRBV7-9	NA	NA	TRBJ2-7	CASSSGHSYEQYF	TGTGCCAGCAGCTCGGGACACAGCTACGAGCAGTACTTC
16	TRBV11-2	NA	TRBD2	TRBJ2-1	CASSLTSGSKYNEQFF	TGTGCCAGCAGCCTAACTAGCGGGAGCAAGTACAATGAGCAGTTCTTC
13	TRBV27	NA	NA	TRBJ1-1	CASSLSAGSEAFF	TGTGCCAGCAGTTTATCCGCAGGGTCTGAAGCTTTCTTT
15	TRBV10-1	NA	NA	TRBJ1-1	CASSESWNFNTEAFF	TGCGCCAGCAGTGAGTCATGGAATTTCAACACTGAAGCTTTCTTT
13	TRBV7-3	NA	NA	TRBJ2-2	CASSLGDSGELFF	TGTGCCAGCAGCCTGGGGGACTCCGGGGAGCTGTTTTTT
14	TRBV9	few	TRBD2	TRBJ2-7	CASSVGAGAYEQYF	TGTGCCAGCAGCGTAGGGGCGGGAGCCTACGAGCAGTACTTC